A single sample gave rise to the 19 T cell receptor beta chains below, sequenced in a study of radiation and T cells in renal cell carcinoma. The time point denotes: blood 2 weeks post-SBRT. Treatment defined: 15 Gy SBRT to primary tumor, nephrectomy 4 weeks later. The assay was immunoSEQ multiplex PCR, and TCRdb's table has in-frame clones only and misses some. There are 120,000 or so clones in the sample; 81% occur only once, and roughly 5% lies in the top ten. The source material was blood, sampled from a patient whose treatment included radiotherapy and nephrectomy. These receptors all come from a man aged 50-59 years with renal cell carcinoma.

The sample holds a few counts of this clone. The chain employs TRBV7-9 and TRBJ2-5; D gene uncertain. Germline CDR1 and CDR2: SEHNR and FQNEAQ (reference sequence). V lost 4 bases to trimming and J lost 2 bases, with 14 bases between them. The CDR3 spans 15 residues. The DNA for the CDR3 is TGTGCCAGCAGCTCCGGGTGGCCTGCTCAAGAGACCCAGTACTTC. This sequence encodes CASSSGWPAQETQYF.

The chain carries TRBV5-4 and TRBJ1-6, with unresolved D. Germline CDR1 is SGHNT and CDR2 is YYREEE (reference sequence). Trimming pared 0 bases from V and 0 bases from J, leaving 4 bases between. This CDR3 comprises 15 residues. The CDR3 reads CASSLGSSYNSPLHF. CDR3 sequence (DNA): TGTGCCAGCAGCTTGGGGAGCTCCTATAATTCACCCCTCCACTTT.

The count of this clone is one. The same CDR3 also results from other DNA sequences found in this sample. The chain recombines TRBV7-6 with TRBJ1-1; D is undetermined. CDR1 SGHVS and CDR2 FNYEAQ come from the germline V gene. Trimming left V 1 base short and J 1 base short, with 4 bases between. CDR3 size: 13 residues. CDR3 DNA sequence: TGTGCCAGCAGCTTAGGACAGAACACTGAAGCTTTCTTT. Encoded protein: CASSLGQNTEAFF. Full variable domain (rest looked up from reference TRBV7-6 and TRBJ1-1): GAGVSQSPRYKVTKRGQDVALRCDPISGHVSLYWYRQALGQGPEFLTYFNYEAQQDKSGLPNDRFSAERPEGSISTLTIQRTEQRDSAMYRCASSLGQNTEAFFGQGTRLTVV.

The rearrangement links TRBV6-5 to TRBJ2-3; 14 bases align to TRBD2. This CDR3 comprises 15 residues. Germline V gene data show CDR1 as MNHEY and CDR2 as SVGAGI. V lost 7 bases to trimming and J lost 10 bases; unmatched junction nucleotides: 10. CDR3 loop: CASTPSTSGRAAQYF. CDR3 DNA: TGTGCCAGCACCCCCTCGACTAGCGGGAGGGCCGCGCAGTATTTT.

The rearrangement uses TRBV19 and TRBJ1-3; the match to TRBD1 covers 11 bases. The CDR3 is 13 residues long. Trimming at V came to 8 bases and at J to 7 bases, leaving 4 bases not matched to a gene. Germline lookup yields CDR1 LNHDA and CDR2 SQIVND (reference sequence). The CDR3 DNA follows: TGTGCCAGTCGGACAGGGGGCGCGAACACCATATATTTT. This codes for CASRTGGANTIYF.

This chain uses TRBV5-6 with TRBJ1-5; D might be TRBD1 (6 bases). The CDR3 consists of 16 residues. The V gene lost 1 base and the J gene lost 5 bases, with 16 bases spanning the gap. Germline V CDR1 and CDR2: SGHDT, YYEEEE. In nucleotides, the CDR3 is TGTGCCAGCAGCTTGTACTTGCCAGGGGCACATCAGCCCCAGCATTTT. This gives the protein CASSLYLPGAHQPQHF.

V gene TRBV6-5 combines with J gene TRBJ2-5; 11 bases map to TRBD2. Per the germline V gene, CDR1 is MNHEY and CDR2 is SVGAGI. Trimming at V came to 6 bases and at J to 5 bases, leaving 5 bases not matched to a gene. This CDR3 spans 14 amino acids. The CDR3 DNA follows: TGTGCCAGCAGCCCTAGCGGGGGGAGGGAGACCCAGTACTTC. Its translation is CASSPSGGRETQYF.

The CDR3 sequence is CASSVSTVGSYTF. The CDR3 bases are TGTGCCAGCAGTGTAAGCACGGTCGGCAGCTACACCTTC. The rearrangement uses TRBV2 and TRBJ1-2, with D unclear. CDR3 size: 13 residues. The V end was cut by 4 bases, the J end by 9 bases, with 15 bases between. CDR1 and CDR2 (germline): SNHLY, FYNNEI.

The chain is built from TRBV7-2 and TRBJ1-5; unclear D gene. V was cut by 5 bases and J by 2 bases, with 16 bases left in between. CDR3 size: 16 residues. Germline V gene data show CDR1 as SGHTA and CDR2 as FQGNSA. The DNA of the CDR3 is TGTGCCAGCAGCCCAACCTTGTCGGGCGGCAATCAGCCCCAGCATTTT. Translated: CASSPTLSGGNQPQHF.

This chain's CDR3 is CASSRGGGTEAFF. The CDR3 bases are TGTGCCAGTAGTCGGGGCGGGGGGACTGAAGCTTTCTTT. V and J are TRBV19 and TRBJ1-1; tentative D call: TRBD1 (5 bases). The CDR3 extends over 13 amino acids. Trimming removed 5 bases from V and 5 bases from J, with 12 bases in between. In germline, CDR1 is LNHDA, CDR2 SQIVND (reference sequence).

This clone was detected only a few times. The V gene is TRBV7-2, the J gene TRBJ2-3; no reliable D call. CDR1 SGHTA and CDR2 FQGNSA come from the germline V gene. V lost 5 bases to trimming and J lost 0 bases, with 12 bases between them. The CDR3 is made up of 15 amino acids. As DNA, the CDR3 is TGTGCCAGCAGCCTAGGGCACTCTAGCACAGATACGCAGTATTTT. It is translated as CASSLGHSSTDTQYF.

The genes are TRBV6-6 and TRBJ2-2, with 7 nucleotides matching TRBD1. The length of the CDR3 is 14 residues. From germline, CDR1 is MNHNY and CDR2 SVGAGI (reference sequence). With V trimmed by 7 bases and J by 0 bases, 2 bases remained unmatched. CDR3 bases: TGTGCCAGCACCGGGACAGCGAACACCGGGGAGCTGTTTTTT. As protein: CASTGTANTGELFF.

The rearrangement uses TRBV10-1 and TRBJ2-3; D gene ambiguous. This CDR3 has 12 residues. The germline V gene encodes CDR1 WNHNN and CDR2 SYGVQD (reference sequence). Trimming cost V 3 bases and J 2 bases, with 3 bases left between them. The CDR3 region has the DNA TGCGCCAGCAGTGAAAACACAGATACGCAGTATTTT. As protein: CASSENTDTQYF.

The CDR3, as DNA: TGTGCCAGCAGCTCATCGACAGGCCATCCTGAGCAGTACTTC. The encoded protein is CASSSSTGHPEQYF. The chain carries TRBV7-2 and TRBJ2-7; a weak D match, TRBD1 (6 bases). Trimming removed 4 bases at V and 7 bases at J, with 17 bases between. Germline CDR1 is SGHTA and CDR2 is FQGNSA. The CDR3 has 14 amino acids.

The V call is TRBV15, the J call TRBJ1-1; D ambiguous. Germline lookup yields CDR1 LNHNV and CDR2 YYDKDF (reference sequence). CDR3 size: 15 residues. The V end lost 0 bases, the J end lost 4 bases, and 12 bases lay between the germline ends. The CDR3 here is CATSRDGFRATEAFF. Here the CDR3 DNA reads TGTGCCACCAGCAGAGACGGCTTTAGGGCCACTGAAGCTTTCTTT.

This sequence joins TRBV5-1 and TRBJ1-2, with 7 bases fitting TRBD1. The CDR3 totals 14 residues. CDR1 is SGHRS and CDR2 is YFSETQ in the germline V gene. The ends lost 4 bases at V and 2 bases at J; junction bases unmatched: 5. The DNA for the CDR3 is TGCGCCAGCAGCGCGGACAGGTCCAACTATGGCTACACCTTC. It yields the protein CASSADRSNYGYTF. The full variable domain, rest sourced from reference TRBV5-1 and TRBJ1-2, is KAGVTQTPRYLIKTRGQQVTLSCSPISGHRSVSWYQQTPGQGLQFLFEYFSETQRNKGNFPGRFSGRQFSNSRSEMNVSTLELGDSALYLCASSADRSNYGYTFGSGTRLTVV.

The chain joins TRBV6-5 to TRBJ2-3; 10 bases are a match to TRBD2. This CDR3 comprises 15 residues. The germline gives CDR1 MNHEY, CDR2 SVGAGI. The junction had 5 bases not matched to a gene; V was cut back by 6 bases and J by 2 bases. The CDR3 DNA follows: TGTGCCAGCAGCCAGGGACTAGCGTACACAGATACGCAGTATTTT. This codes for CASSQGLAYTDTQYF.

V gene TRBV6-6 combines with J gene TRBJ1-5, with 8 bases identical to TRBD1. J was trimmed by 6 bases and V by 5 bases; bases with no gene match: 9. CDR1 MNHNY and CDR2 SVGAGI come from the germline V gene (reference sequence). The CDR3 has 15 amino acids. The DNA for the CDR3 is TGTGCCAGCAGTGCTACAGGGGGAGGCGGTCAGCCCCAGCATTTT. Its translation is CASSATGGGGQPQHF.

The J gene is TRBJ2-1, the V gene TRBV2; tentative D call: TRBD1 (6 bases). Germline CDR1 SNHLY, CDR2 FYNNEI. This CDR3 has 14 residues. V lost 7 bases to trimming and J lost 5 bases, with 15 bases between them. CDR3 DNA sequence: TGTGCCAGCACTAGGGACACCCCAAACAATGAGCAGTTCTTC. Translating it yields CASTRDTPNNEQFF.